The rows below give T cell receptor beta chains drawn from one sample of a study of human versus mouse CDR3 diversity and MHC coevolution. Profiled with immunoSEQ multiplex PCR; TCRdb holds only in-frame clones, not every one. Among more than 55,000 clones listed, over 90% were seen once. Sequenced sample: naive CD4+ T cells from blood. The origin of the receptors is a person aged 60 to 70 in good health. CDR3s include the opening cysteine and the closing phenylalanine or tryptophan. Fields, in order: J gene, clone size, D gene, V gene, CDR3 protein, CDR3 DNA. A D gene is named only where the DNA matches it firmly. Expanded clones get a size class; other rows say once, few or many, or leave the size out.

j_call: TRBJ1-5; clone_size: NA; d_call: TRBD1; v_call: TRBV5-4; cdr3_aa: CASSSRGAGGVNQPQHF; cdr3_nt: TGTGCCAGCAGCTCCCGCGGGGCAGGGGGCGTGAATCAGCCCCAGCATTTT
j_call: TRBJ2-3; clone_size: NA; d_call: TRBD2; v_call: TRBV28; cdr3_aa: CASSFPSGRRDTQYF; cdr3_nt: TGTGCCAGCAGCTTCCCTAGCGGTCGGCGGGATACGCAGTATTTT
j_call: TRBJ1-2; clone_size: NA; d_call: TRBD1; v_call: TRBV18; cdr3_aa: CASSPARDRTYGYTF; cdr3_nt: TGTGCCAGCTCACCGGCCCGGGACAGGACCTATGGCTACACCTTC
j_call: TRBJ2-2; clone_size: NA; d_call: TRBD2; v_call: TRBV11-2; cdr3_aa: CASSPWVWREKTGELFF; cdr3_nt: TGTGCCAGCAGCCCCTGGGTCTGGCGGGAGAAGACCGGGGAGCTGTTTTTT
j_call: TRBJ2-5; clone_size: NA; d_call: NA; v_call: TRBV5-4; cdr3_aa: CASSLQGKETQYF; cdr3_nt: TGTGCCAGCAGCTTACAGGGTAAAGAGACCCAGTACTTC
j_call: TRBJ2-3; clone_size: NA; d_call: NA; v_call: TRBV9; cdr3_aa: CASSVRTGSNTDTQYF; cdr3_nt: TGTGCCAGCAGCGTAAGAACCGGGAGCAACACAGATACGCAGTATTTT
j_call: TRBJ2-3; clone_size: NA; d_call: TRBD2; v_call: TRBV7-9; cdr3_aa: CASSRTSSPDTQYF; cdr3_nt: TGTGCCAGCAGCCGGACTAGCTCCCCAGATACGCAGTATTTT
j_call: TRBJ2-1; clone_size: NA; d_call: TRBD2; v_call: TRBV7-7; cdr3_aa: CASSPLPPTSGHAEQFF; cdr3_nt: TGTGCCAGCAGCCCATTACCCCCGACTAGCGGTCACGCTGAGCAGTTCTTC
j_call: TRBJ1-1; clone_size: NA; d_call: TRBD1; v_call: TRBV28; cdr3_aa: CLTGTAKTEAFF; cdr3_nt: TGTTTAACCGGGACAGCTAAAACTGAAGCTTTCTTT
j_call: TRBJ1-6; clone_size: NA; d_call: TRBD1; v_call: TRBV5-4; cdr3_aa: CASSLRTGDNSPLHF; cdr3_nt: TGTGCCAGCAGCTTGCGGACAGGGGATAATTCACCCCTCCACTTT
j_call: TRBJ2-7; clone_size: NA; d_call: TRBD1; v_call: TRBV19; cdr3_aa: CASSVRDRSYEQYF; cdr3_nt: TGTGCCAGTAGTGTGCGGGACAGGTCCTACGAGCAGTACTTC
j_call: TRBJ2-1; clone_size: NA; d_call: TRBD2; v_call: TRBV10-3; cdr3_aa: CAISELGLAGRYNEQFF; cdr3_nt: TGTGCCATCAGTGAACTCGGACTAGCGGGACGTTACAATGAGCAGTTCTTC
j_call: TRBJ2-1; clone_size: once; d_call: NA; v_call: TRBV19; cdr3_aa: CASSKRTKTNEQFF; cdr3_nt: TGTGCCAGTAGTAAGCGGACCAAGACCAATGAGCAGTTCTTC
j_call: TRBJ1-1; clone_size: NA; d_call: NA; v_call: TRBV12-2; cdr3_aa: CASRSQGIRTEAFF; cdr3_nt: TGTGCAAGTCGCTCACAGGGGATTCGGACTGAAGCTTTCTTT
j_call: TRBJ1-5; clone_size: NA; d_call: TRBD1; v_call: TRBV7-9; cdr3_aa: CASSPTGGNQPQHF; cdr3_nt: TGTGCCAGCAGCCCGACAGGGGGGAATCAGCCCCAGCATTTT
j_call: TRBJ2-2; clone_size: NA; d_call: TRBD1; v_call: TRBV29-1; cdr3_aa: CSVGPNTGDTGELFF; cdr3_nt: TGCAGCGTTGGCCCCAATACAGGGGACACCGGGGAGCTGTTTTTT
j_call: TRBJ2-1; clone_size: NA; d_call: TRBD2; v_call: TRBV10-2; cdr3_aa: CASSESRTSGDNEQFF; cdr3_nt: TGCGCCAGCAGTGAGTCTCGGACTAGCGGAGACAATGAGCAGTTCTTC
j_call: TRBJ2-7; clone_size: NA; d_call: TRBD1; v_call: TRBV27; cdr3_aa: CASSLRQGAYEQYF; cdr3_nt: TGTGCCAGCAGTTTACGACAGGGGGCCTACGAGCAGTACTTC
j_call: TRBJ1-1; clone_size: once; d_call: NA; v_call: TRBV5-1; cdr3_aa: CASSSGGGYTEAFF; cdr3_nt: TGCGCCAGCAGCTCGGGCGGGGGGTACACTGAAGCTTTCTTT
j_call: TRBJ2-7; clone_size: NA; d_call: TRBD2; v_call: TRBV19; cdr3_aa: CASSLGLASYEQYF; cdr3_nt: TGTGCCAGTAGTCTCGGACTAGCTTCCTACGAGCAGTACTTC